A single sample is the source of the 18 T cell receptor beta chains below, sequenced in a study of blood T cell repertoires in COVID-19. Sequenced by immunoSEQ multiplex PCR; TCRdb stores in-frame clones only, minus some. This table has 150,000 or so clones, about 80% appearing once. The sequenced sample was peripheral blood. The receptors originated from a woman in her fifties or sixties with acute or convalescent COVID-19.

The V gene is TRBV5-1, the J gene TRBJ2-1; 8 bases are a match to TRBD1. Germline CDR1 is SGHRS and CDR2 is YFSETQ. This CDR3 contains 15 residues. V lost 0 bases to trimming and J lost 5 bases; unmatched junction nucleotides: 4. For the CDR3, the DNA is TGCGCCAGCAGCTTGGAGGGACAGGCCCACAATGAGCAGTTCTTC. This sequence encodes CASSLEGQAHNEQFF.

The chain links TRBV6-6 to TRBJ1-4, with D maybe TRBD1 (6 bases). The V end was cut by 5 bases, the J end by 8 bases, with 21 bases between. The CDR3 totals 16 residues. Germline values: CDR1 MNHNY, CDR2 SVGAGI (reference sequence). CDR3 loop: CASSPEWTDIYEKLFF. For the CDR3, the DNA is TGTGCCAGCAGTCCCGAGTGGACAGATATATACGAAAAACTGTTTTTT.

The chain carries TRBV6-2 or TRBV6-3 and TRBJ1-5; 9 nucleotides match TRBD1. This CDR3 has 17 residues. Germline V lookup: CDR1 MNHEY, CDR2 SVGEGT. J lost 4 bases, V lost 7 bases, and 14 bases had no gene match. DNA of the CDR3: TGTGCCAGCACCCCTGTTATGGGGACAGGGCAGAATCAGCCCCAGCATTTT. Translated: CASTPVMGTGQNQPQHF.

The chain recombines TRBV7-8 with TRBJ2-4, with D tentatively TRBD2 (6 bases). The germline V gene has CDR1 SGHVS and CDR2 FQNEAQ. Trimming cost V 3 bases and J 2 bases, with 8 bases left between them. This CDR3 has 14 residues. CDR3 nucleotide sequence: TGTGCCAGCAGCTTTGGAGGGTCCAAAAACATTCAGTACTTC. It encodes CASSFGGSKNIQYF.

The CDR3 region is CASSYNQASPLHF. The CDR3 DNA follows: TGTGCCAGCAGTTACAACCAGGCATCACCCCTCCACTTT. The chain combines TRBV6-5 with TRBJ1-6; D gene ambiguous. Trimming removed 2 bases at V and 10 bases at J, with 9 bases between. CDR1 and CDR2 from the germline V gene are MNHEY and SVGAGI. CDR3 length equals 13 residues.

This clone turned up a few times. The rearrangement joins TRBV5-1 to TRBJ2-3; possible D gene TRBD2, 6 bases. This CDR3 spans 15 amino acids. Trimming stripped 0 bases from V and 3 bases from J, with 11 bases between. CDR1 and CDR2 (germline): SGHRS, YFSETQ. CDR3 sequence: CASSLVPGSTDTQYF. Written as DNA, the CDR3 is TGCGCCAGCAGCTTGGTCCCCGGGAGTACAGATACGCAGTATTTT.

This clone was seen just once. CDR3 sequence: CASSLGTGPTF. CDR3 sequence (DNA): TGTGCCAGCAGCTTGGGGACAGGGCCCACCTTC. The chain uses TRBV12-3 or TRBV12-4 and TRBJ1-2; 9 bases agree with TRBD1. The CDR3 spans 11 residues. Losses at the gene ends were 6 bases for V and 13 bases for J; bases not matched to a gene: 6.

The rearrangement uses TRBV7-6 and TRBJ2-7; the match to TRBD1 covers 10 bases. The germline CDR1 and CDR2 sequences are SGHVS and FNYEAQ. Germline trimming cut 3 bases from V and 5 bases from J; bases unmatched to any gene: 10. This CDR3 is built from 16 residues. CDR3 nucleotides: TGTGCCAGCAGCTTGGGGACAGGGGCCCAAGGCGACGAGCAGTACTTC. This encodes CASSLGTGAQGDEQYF.

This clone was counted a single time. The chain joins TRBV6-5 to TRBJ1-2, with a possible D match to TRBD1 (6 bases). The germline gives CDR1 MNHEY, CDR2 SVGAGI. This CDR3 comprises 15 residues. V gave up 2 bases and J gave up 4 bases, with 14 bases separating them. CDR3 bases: TGTGCCAGCAGTTACATCGCACGGGGGGCCTATGGCTACACCTTC. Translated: CASSYIARGAYGYTF.

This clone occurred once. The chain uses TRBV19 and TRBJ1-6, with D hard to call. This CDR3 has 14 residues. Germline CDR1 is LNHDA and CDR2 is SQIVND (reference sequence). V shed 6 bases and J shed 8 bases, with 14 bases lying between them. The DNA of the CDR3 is TGTGCCAGTAGCCTAAAAAGTCGGGATTCACCCCTCCACTTT. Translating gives CASSLKSRDSPLHF.

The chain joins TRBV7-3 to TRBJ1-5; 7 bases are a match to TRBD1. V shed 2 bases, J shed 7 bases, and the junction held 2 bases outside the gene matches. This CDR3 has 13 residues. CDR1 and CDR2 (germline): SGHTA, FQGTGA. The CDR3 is CASSLQGDQPQHF. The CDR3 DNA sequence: TGTGCCAGCAGCTTACAGGGGGACCAGCCCCAGCATTTT.

CDR3 DNA sequence: TGTGCCAGCAGGAGACAGGGGAGGGAGACCCAGTACTTC. It encodes CASRRQGRETQYF. V is TRBV12-3 or TRBV12-4 and J is TRBJ2-5; 8 bases agree with TRBD1. The CDR3 has 13 residues. V lost 6 bases to trimming and J lost 5 bases; unmatched junction nucleotides: 5.

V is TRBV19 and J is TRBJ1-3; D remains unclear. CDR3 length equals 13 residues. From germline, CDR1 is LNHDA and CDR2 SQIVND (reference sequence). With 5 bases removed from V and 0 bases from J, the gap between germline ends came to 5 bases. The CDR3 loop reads CASSAYSGNTIYF. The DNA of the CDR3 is TGTGCCAGTAGTGCGTACTCTGGAAACACCATATATTTT.

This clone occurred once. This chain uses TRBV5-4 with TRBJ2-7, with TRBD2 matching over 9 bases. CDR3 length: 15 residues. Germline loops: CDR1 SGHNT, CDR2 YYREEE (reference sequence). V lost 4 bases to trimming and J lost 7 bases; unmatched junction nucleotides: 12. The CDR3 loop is CASSPSPLAGEEQYF. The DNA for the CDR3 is TGTGCCAGCAGCCCCTCCCCGTTAGCGGGAGAGGAGCAGTACTTC.

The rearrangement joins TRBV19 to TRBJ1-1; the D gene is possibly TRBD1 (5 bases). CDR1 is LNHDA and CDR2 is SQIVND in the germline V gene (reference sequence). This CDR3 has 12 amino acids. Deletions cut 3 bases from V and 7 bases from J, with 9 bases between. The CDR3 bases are TGTGCCAGTAGTATTCAGGGTTGTGAAGCTTTCTTT. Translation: CASSIQGCEAFF.

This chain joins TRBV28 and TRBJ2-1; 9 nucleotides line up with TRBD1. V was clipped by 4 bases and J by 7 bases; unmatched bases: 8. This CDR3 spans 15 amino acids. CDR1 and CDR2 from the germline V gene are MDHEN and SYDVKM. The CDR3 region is CASSSTGGGWNEQFF. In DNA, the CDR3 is TGTGCCAGCAGTTCTACAGGGGGCGGTTGGAATGAGCAGTTCTTC.

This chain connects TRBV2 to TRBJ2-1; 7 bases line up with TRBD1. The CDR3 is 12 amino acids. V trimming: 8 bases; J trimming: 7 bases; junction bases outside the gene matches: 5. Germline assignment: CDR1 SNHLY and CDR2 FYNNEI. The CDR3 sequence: CASCTRGNEQFF. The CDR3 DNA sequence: TGTGCCAGCTGCACCAGGGGGAATGAGCAGTTCTTC.

The CDR3: CASSWGREREQYF. The CDR3 nucleotides read TGTGCCAGCAGCTGGGGACGGGAGCGCGAGCAGTACTTC. The chain uses TRBV5-4 and TRBJ2-7; D is perhaps TRBD2 (6 bases). The germline V and J ends were trimmed by 3 bases and 6 bases, with 13 bases remaining between them. This CDR3 is built from 13 residues. The germline V gene has CDR1 SGHNT and CDR2 YYREEE (reference sequence).